These T cell receptor beta chains were read from a single sample in a study of a mutant IDH1 vaccine in newly diagnosed glioma. The repertoire was sequenced with immunoSEQ multiplex PCR; TCRdb's copy has only in-frame clones and lacks some. The top ten hold approximately 20% of the sample, which has roughly 38,000 clones, roughly 90% seen once. Material: PBMCs, obtained from a glioma patient treated with radiotherapy, temozolomide or both. The receptors originated from a man between 18 and 29 years old with glioma. Each CDR3 is given with its conserved first and last residue.

TRBJ2-7 TRBV7-2 14 CASSMQTGSYEQYF
TRBJ2-1 TRBV7-2 13 CASTESSYNEQFF
TRBJ2-2 TRBV6-6 14 CASLGLASSGELFF
TRBJ2-3 TRBV6-1 13 CASRRGKGDTQYF
TRBJ1-2 TRBV4-2 15 CASSRGDGANYGYTF
TRBJ1-4 TRBV10-3 12 CATRRGDEKLFF
TRBJ1-2 TRBV7-6 15 CASSTGPDGSYGYTF
TRBJ2-7 TRBV7-9 12 CASSLVGNEQYF
TRBJ2-1 TRBV7-3 16 CASSLTSGGGRTKQFF
TRBJ2-7 TRBV10-1 14 CASSEGTAYYEQYF
TRBJ1-1 TRBV7-2 16 CASSLDGQLMNTEAFF
TRBJ1-4 TRBV6-6 12 CATGQGYEKLFF
TRBJ2-5 TRBV13 14 CASSDSGGVETQYF
TRBJ2-5 TRBV20-1 11 CSALYQETQYF
TRBJ1-1 TRBV20-1 11 CSGRGNTEAFF
TRBJ2-1 TRBV5-4 15 CASSDGTDSYNEQFF
TRBJ1-6 TRBV6-4 14 CASSEGPGGSPLHF
TRBJ1-2 TRBV7-2 14 CASSLEPLWKGYTF
TRBJ2-1 TRBV2 15 CASSVRTGGRNEQFF
TRBJ2-1 TRBV27 17 CASSPLPSGSSYNEQFF
TRBJ2-1 TRBV4-2 16 CASSQEPTFSYNEQFF
TRBJ1-1 TRBV28 14 CASSFQGGNTEAFF
TRBJ1-1 TRBV19 12 CASRFRDGAAFF
TRBJ1-4 TRBV19 16 CASSIRQISANEKLFF
TRBJ2-7 TRBV10-3 14 CAISLAGGPYEQYF
TRBJ1-2 TRBV2 14 CASSLTDRDYGYTF
TRBJ1-1 TRBV4-3 17 CASSQDLPGGWGTEAFF
TRBJ2-2 TRBV30 15 CAFRGLDANTGELFF
TRBJ1-1 TRBV10-3 15 CAISGQGAGGTEAFF
TRBJ1-3 TRBV30 12 CAWSSSGNTIYF
TRBJ1-6 TRBV25-1 14 CASSYHRENSPLHF
TRBJ2-5 TRBV6-6 11 CASSSSIFQYF
TRBJ2-1 TRBV4-2 17 CASSLAGTSGRDNEQFF
TRBJ1-2 TRBV4-2 13 CASSPTKNYGYTF
TRBJ2-2 TRBV7-2 18 CASSAQIRGAGNTGELFF
TRBJ1-5 TRBV6-1 13 CASRMAGGSPQHF
TRBJ2-7 TRBV29-1 12 CSIKNRSYEQYF
TRBJ2-1 TRBV30 13 CAWSITLGNEQFF
TRBJ2-7 TRBV7-2 14 CASSFFDSSYEQYF
TRBJ2-5 TRBV5-1 16 CASSQTTRATGETQYF
TRBJ2-3 TRBV29-1 13 CSFLRDRGDTQYF